This entry features one T cell receptor (beta chain) sequence. Random hexamers were used to reverse transcribe roughly 0.45 to 1 ug of RNA. Multiplex PCR with immunoSEQ amplified the TCR beta CDR3 across 54 Vbeta and 13 Jbeta. TCRdb reanalysed the immunoSEQ multiplex PCR reads using MiXCR and keeps one entry per CDR3 protein. Of some 170,000 distinct CDR3 sequences listed, over 85% are singletons. This specimen belongs to a study of CD8 T cells in Susac syndrome. The CDR3 sequence is 11 residues long. Germline loops: CDR1 SQVTM, CDR2 ANQGSEA. Trimming left V 5 bases short and J 5 bases short, with 9 bases between.

Sequencing was carried out using CD4+ T cells from PBMCs. This receptor was obtained from a human donor in good health. J is TRBJ2-5 and V is TRBV29-1; no firm D call. CDR3 sequence (DNA): TGCAGCGTTAGTTTATCGGAGACCCAGTACTTC. Its protein is CSVSLSETQYF.